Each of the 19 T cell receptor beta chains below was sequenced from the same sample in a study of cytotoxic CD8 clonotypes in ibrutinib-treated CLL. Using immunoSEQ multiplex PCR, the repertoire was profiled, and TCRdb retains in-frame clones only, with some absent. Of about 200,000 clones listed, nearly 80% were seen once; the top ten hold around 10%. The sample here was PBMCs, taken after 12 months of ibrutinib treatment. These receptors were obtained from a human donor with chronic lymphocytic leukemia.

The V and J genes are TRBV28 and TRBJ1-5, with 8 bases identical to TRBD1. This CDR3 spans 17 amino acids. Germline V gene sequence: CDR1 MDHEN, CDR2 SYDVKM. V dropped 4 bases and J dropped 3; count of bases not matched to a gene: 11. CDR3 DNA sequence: TGTGCCAGCAGTTCCGGGACAGGATCTGTCAACAATCAGCCCCAGCATTTT. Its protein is CASSSGTGSVNNQPQHF.

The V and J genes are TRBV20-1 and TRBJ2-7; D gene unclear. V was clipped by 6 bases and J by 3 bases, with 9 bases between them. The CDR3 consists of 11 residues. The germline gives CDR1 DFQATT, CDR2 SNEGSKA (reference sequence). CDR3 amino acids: CSARAVYEQYF. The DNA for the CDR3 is TGCAGTGCCCGGGCGGTCTACGAGCAGTACTTC.

The CDR3 here is CASSYVGEEYEQYF. The CDR3 coding sequence is TGTGCCAGCAGTTACGTGGGAGAAGAATACGAGCAGTACTTC. The genes are TRBV6-6 and TRBJ2-7, with a weak D call TRBD2 (5 bases). V was shortened by 2 bases and J by 4 bases, with 12 bases between the two germline ends. The CDR3 runs to 14 residues. CDR1 MNHNY and CDR2 SVGAGI come from the germline V gene (reference sequence).

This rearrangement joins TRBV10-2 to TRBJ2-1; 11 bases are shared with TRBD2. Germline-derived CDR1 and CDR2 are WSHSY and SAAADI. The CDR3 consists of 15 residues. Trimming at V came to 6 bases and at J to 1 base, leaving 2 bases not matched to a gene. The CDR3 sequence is CASRGLADSYNEQFF. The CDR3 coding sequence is TGCGCCAGCAGGGGACTAGCGGATTCCTACAATGAGCAGTTCTTC.

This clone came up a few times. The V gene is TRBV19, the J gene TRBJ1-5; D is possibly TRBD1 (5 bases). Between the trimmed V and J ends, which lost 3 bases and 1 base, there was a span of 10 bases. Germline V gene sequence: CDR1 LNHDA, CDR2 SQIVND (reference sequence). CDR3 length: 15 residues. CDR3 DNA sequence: TGTGCCAGTAGTATGGCAGGGAGAAGCAATCAGCCCCAGCATTTT. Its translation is CASSMAGRSNQPQHF.

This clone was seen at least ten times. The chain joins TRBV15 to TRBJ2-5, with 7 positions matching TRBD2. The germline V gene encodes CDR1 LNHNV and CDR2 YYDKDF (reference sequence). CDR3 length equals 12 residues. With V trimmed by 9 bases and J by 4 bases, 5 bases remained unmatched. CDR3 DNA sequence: TGTGCCACGGCGGGGGAGGGAGAGACCCAGTACTTC. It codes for CATAGEGETQYF.

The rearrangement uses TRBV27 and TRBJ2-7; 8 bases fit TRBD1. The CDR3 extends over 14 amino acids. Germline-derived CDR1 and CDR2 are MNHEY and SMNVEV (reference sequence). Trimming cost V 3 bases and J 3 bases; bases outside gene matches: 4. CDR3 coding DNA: TGTGCCAGCAGTTTGGGACAGGACGTCTACGAGCAGTACTTC. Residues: CASSLGQDVYEQYF.

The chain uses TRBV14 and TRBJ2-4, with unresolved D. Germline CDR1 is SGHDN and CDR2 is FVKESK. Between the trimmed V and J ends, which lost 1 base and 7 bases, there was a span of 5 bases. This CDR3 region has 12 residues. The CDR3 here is CASSQVFNIQYF. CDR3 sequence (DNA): TGTGCCAGCAGCCAAGTCTTTAACATTCAGTACTTC.

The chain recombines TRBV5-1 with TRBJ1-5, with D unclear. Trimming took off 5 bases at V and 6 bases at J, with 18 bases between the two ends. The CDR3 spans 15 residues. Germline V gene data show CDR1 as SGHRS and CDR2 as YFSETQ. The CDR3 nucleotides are TGCGCCAGCAGTTCCGACGGTGTCCTGGGTCAGCCCCAGCATTTT. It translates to CASSSDGVLGQPQHF.

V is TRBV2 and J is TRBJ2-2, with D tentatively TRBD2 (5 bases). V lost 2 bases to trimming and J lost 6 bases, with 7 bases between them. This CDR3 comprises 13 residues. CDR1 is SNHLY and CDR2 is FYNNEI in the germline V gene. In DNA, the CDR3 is TGTGCCAGCAGTGAAAGCGGCGCCGGGGAGCTGTTTTTT. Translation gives CASSESGAGELFF.

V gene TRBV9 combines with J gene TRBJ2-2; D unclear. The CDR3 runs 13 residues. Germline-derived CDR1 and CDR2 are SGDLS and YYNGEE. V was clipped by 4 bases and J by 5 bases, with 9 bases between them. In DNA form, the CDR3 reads TGTGCCAGCAGCCTTGACTTAACCGGGGAGCTGTTTTTT. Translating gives CASSLDLTGELFF.

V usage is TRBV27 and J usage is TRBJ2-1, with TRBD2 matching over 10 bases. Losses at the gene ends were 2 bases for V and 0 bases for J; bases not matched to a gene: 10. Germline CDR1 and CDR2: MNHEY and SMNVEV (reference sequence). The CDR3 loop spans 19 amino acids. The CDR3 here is CASSLIASGGWGSYNEQFF. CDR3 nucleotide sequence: TGTGCCAGCAGTTTAATAGCTAGCGGGGGTTGGGGCTCCTACAATGAGCAGTTCTTC.

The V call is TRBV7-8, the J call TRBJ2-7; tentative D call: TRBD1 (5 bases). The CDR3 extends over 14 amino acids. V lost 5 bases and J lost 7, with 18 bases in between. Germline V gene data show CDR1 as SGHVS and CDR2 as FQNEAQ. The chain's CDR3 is CASSPRQMLREQYF. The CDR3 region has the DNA TGTGCCAGCAGCCCGCGACAGATGTTACGGGAGCAGTACTTC.

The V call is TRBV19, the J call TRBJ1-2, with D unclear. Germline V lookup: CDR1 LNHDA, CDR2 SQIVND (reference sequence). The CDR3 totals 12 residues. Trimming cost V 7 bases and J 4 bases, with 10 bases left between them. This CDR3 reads CASTKVGYGYTF. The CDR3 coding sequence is TGTGCCAGTACTAAAGTCGGCTATGGCTACACCTTC.

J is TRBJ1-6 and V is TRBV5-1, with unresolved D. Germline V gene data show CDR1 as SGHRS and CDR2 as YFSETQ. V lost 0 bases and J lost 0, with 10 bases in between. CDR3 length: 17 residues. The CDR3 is CASSLGWMSSYNSPLHF. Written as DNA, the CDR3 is TGCGCCAGCAGCTTGGGCTGGATGAGCTCCTATAATTCACCCCTCCACTTT.

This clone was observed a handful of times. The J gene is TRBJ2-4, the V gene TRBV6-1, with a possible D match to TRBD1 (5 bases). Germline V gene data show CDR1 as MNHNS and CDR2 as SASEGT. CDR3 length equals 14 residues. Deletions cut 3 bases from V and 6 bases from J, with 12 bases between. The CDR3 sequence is CASSDPRAGNIQYF. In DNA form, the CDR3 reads TGTGCCAGCAGTGACCCCAGGGCAGGAAACATTCAGTACTTC.

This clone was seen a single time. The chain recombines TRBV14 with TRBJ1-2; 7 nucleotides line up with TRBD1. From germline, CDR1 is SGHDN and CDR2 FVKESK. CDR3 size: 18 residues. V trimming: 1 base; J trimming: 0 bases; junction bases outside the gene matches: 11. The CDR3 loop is CASSQVYIGQEANYGYTF. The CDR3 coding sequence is TGTGCCAGCAGCCAAGTTTACATAGGACAGGAGGCTAACTATGGCTACACCTTC.

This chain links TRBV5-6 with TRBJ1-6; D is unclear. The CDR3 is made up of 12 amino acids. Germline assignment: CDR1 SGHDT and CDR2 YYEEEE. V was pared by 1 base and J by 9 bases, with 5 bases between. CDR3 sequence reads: CASSLMVSPLHF. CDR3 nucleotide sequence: TGTGCCAGCAGCTTGATGGTTTCACCCCTCCACTTT.

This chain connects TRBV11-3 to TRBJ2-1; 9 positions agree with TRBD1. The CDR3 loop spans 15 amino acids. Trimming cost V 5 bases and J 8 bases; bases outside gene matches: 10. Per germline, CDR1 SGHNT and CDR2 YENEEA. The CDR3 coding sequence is TGTGCCAGCAGCGTGCGGGACAGGGAATTACATGAGCAGTTCTTC. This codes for CASSVRDRELHEQFF.